The 23 T cell receptor beta chains below come from one sample, sequenced in a study of control samples from healthy donors and cancer patients. Sequenced by immunoSEQ multiplex PCR; TCRdb stores in-frame clones only, minus some. The table lists around 130,000 clones, 85% to 95% of them singletons. Sequenced input: blood. The source is a man younger than 45 in good health.

V gene TRBV29-1 combines with J gene TRBJ1-2; D is unresolved. CDR1 is SQVTM and CDR2 is ANQGSEA in the germline V gene. The CDR3 covers 13 residues. The V and J ends lost 3 bases and 8 bases respectively, with 16 bases between them. Here the CDR3 reads CSVDRSPSWGYTF. The CDR3 DNA follows: TGCAGCGTTGACCGGTCCCCGAGTTGGGGCTACACCTTC.

This clone showed up just once. The chain recombines TRBV9 with TRBJ2-2; D uncertain. With 4 bases removed from V and 0 bases from J, the gap between germline ends came to 7 bases. The CDR3 runs 14 residues. From germline, CDR1 is SGDLS and CDR2 YYNGEE. The CDR3 protein is CASSPTANTGELFF. The CDR3 DNA is TGTGCCAGCAGCCCGACGGCGAACACCGGGGAGCTGTTTTTT.

This sequence joins TRBV6-5 and TRBJ1-2; 8 nucleotides agree with TRBD1. CDR3 size: 14 residues. Unmatched junction bases numbered 7, after V lost 6 bases and J lost 4 bases. The germline V gene encodes CDR1 MNHEY and CDR2 SVGAGI. The CDR3 bases are TGTGCCAGCAGCGTGGACAGGGTAGCCTATGGCTACACCTTC. This gives the protein CASSVDRVAYGYTF.

The gene calls are TRBV7-6 and TRBJ2-1; weak D call: TRBD2 (6 bases). The CDR3 runs 16 residues. With 5 bases removed from V and 6 bases from J, the gap between germline ends came to 20 bases. Per the germline V gene, CDR1 is SGHVS and CDR2 is FNYEAQ. The CDR3 reads CASSRGTFSGSNEQFF. Here the CDR3 DNA reads TGTGCCAGCAGCCGAGGGACTTTCTCCGGGAGCAATGAGCAGTTCTTC.

This chain connects TRBV4-1 to TRBJ2-5; 7 bases match TRBD2. V gave up 2 bases and J gave up 1 base; unmatched junction bases: 13. CDR1 is MGHRA, CDR2 YSYEKL, per germline. This CDR3 has 18 amino acids. CDR3 bases: TGCGCCAGCAGCCAAAAAGCGGCGGGCGGGGGTTTCCAAGAGACCCAGTACTTC. Its protein product is CASSQKAAGGGFQETQYF.

The chain links TRBV28 to TRBJ1-5; no clear D. Trimming took 3 bases from V and 5 from J, leaving 11 bases between them. In germline, CDR1 is MDHEN, CDR2 SYDVKM. CDR3 size: 14 residues. The CDR3 sequence is CASSFRSKYQPQHF. CDR3 DNA sequence: TGTGCCAGCAGTTTTAGGAGCAAATATCAGCCCCAGCATTTT.

The chain combines TRBV4-3 with TRBJ1-4; D remains unclear. The V end was cut by 1 base, the J end by 5 bases, with 11 bases between. From germline, CDR1 is LGHNA and CDR2 YSLEER. The CDR3 has 15 residues. The CDR3, as DNA: TGCGCCAGCAGCCAAGCTGGTCGGGAAAATGAAAAACTGTTTTTT. This sequence encodes CASSQAGRENEKLFF.

This chain links TRBV21-1 with TRBJ2-2; TRBD1, the table's D call, was not compared with the DNA. TRBV21-1 is a pseudogene locus. This CDR3 contains 15 residues. This CDR3 reads CASSNWDRSTGELFF. Written as DNA, the CDR3 is TGTGCCAGCAGCAACTGGGACAGGAGCACCGGGGAGCTGTTTTTT.

The V gene is TRBV5-1, the J gene TRBJ1-4; possible D gene TRBD1, 5 bases. V lost 4 bases, J lost 8 bases, and 15 bases lay in between. The germline CDR1 and CDR2 sequences are SGHRS and YFSETQ. The CDR3 runs to 14 residues. The CDR3 region is CASSAVSRGEKLFF. In DNA, the CDR3 is TGCGCCAGCAGCGCGGTTAGTAGGGGCGAAAAACTGTTTTTT.

This clone showed up just once. The chain links TRBV3-1 (or the pseudogene TRBV3-2) to TRBJ1-1; D perhaps matches TRBD1 (5 bases). V lost 5 bases, J lost 5 bases, and 21 bases lay in between. Germline V gives CDR1 LGHDT, CDR2 YNNKEL (reference sequence). The CDR3 spans 16 residues. The CDR3 nucleotides are TGTGCCAGCAGCTACCAATCCGGGGGGGTGAGTACTGAAGCTTTCTTT. It specifies CASSYQSGGVSTEAFF.

CDR3 sequence: CASRQRLQGPTTYEQYF. The DNA of the CDR3 is TGTGCCAGCAGGCAACGATTACAGGGGCCAACTACCTACGAGCAGTACTTC. The V and J genes are TRBV7-2 and TRBJ2-7, with 7 nucleotides matching TRBD1. The CDR3 is made up of 17 amino acids. Per germline, CDR1 SGHTA and CDR2 FQGNSA. V lost 6 bases and J lost 2; bases outside the gene matches: 16.

The V and J genes are TRBV10-1 and TRBJ1-1, with TRBD1 as a possible D gene (6 bases). The CDR3 length is 16 residues. Germline V gene lookup returns CDR1 WNHNN and CDR2 SYGVQD (reference sequence). Trimming removed 6 bases from V and 0 bases from J, with 17 bases in between. The CDR3 is CASSAGEGGMNTEAFF. The CDR3 DNA sequence: TGCGCCAGCAGCGCAGGGGAAGGAGGGATGAACACTGAAGCTTTCTTT.

V and J are TRBV5-1 and TRBJ2-3; a possible D gene is TRBD2 (6 bases). V was cut by 2 bases and J by 2 bases, with 9 bases left in between. The CDR3 spans 14 residues. CDR1 is SGHRS and CDR2 is YFSETQ in the germline V gene. The CDR3 protein is CASSFSGDTDTQYF. Here the CDR3 DNA reads TGCGCCAGCAGCTTCTCGGGGGACACAGATACGCAGTATTTT.

The rearrangement links TRBV6-5 to TRBJ1-3; D is unclear. This CDR3 region has 14 residues. Trimming shortened V by 0 bases and J by 3 bases, and 6 bases separated the two germline ends. The germline V gene encodes CDR1 MNHEY and CDR2 SVGAGI. CDR3 residues: CASSYSEGGNTIYF. CDR3 bases: TGTGCCAGCAGTTACTCGGAGGGTGGAAACACCATATATTTT.

The genes are TRBV25-1 and TRBJ2-7; 9 bases line up with TRBD1. There are 14 residues in the CDR3. The V gene end was trimmed by 8 bases and the J gene end by 2 bases; junction bases not matched to a gene: 7. Germline V CDR1 and CDR2: MGHDK, SYGVNS. This chain's CDR3 is CASCAGTGTYEQYF. Written as DNA, the CDR3 is TGTGCCAGCTGCGCCGGGACAGGGACCTACGAGCAGTACTTC.

This chain connects TRBV6-7 to TRBJ1-5, with D perhaps TRBD1 (5 bases). TRBV6-7 belongs to the ORF category, with a function that is uncertain. V was pared by 11 bases and J by 0 bases, with 20 bases between. The CDR3 contains 16 residues. The CDR3 is CAAPVPGGYSNQPQHF. In DNA form, the CDR3 reads TGTGCCGCTCCTGTACCGGGGGGGTATAGCAATCAGCCCCAGCATTTT.

This chain links TRBV7-2 with TRBJ2-5; no definite D call. V was trimmed by 0 bases and J by 2 bases, leaving 7 bases between them. Germline values: CDR1 SGHTA, CDR2 FQGNSA. CDR3 size: 14 residues. CDR3 coding DNA: TGTGCCAGCAGCTTAGCGGGCAGACAAGAGACCCAGTACTTC. This gives the protein CASSLAGRQETQYF.

CDR3 sequence: CASSQDRGSEAFF. The CDR3, as DNA: TGTGCCAGCAGCCAAGATAGAGGAAGTGAAGCTTTCTTT. V gene TRBV14 combines with J gene TRBJ1-1; D is uncertain. Germline V gene sequence: CDR1 SGHDN, CDR2 FVKESK. Trimming left V 0 bases short and J 7 bases short, with 9 bases between. The CDR3 covers 13 residues.

The chain combines TRBV4-1 with TRBJ1-4; D is ambiguous. Trimming left V 0 bases short and J 8 bases short, with 13 bases between. Looked up from germline, CDR1 is MGHRA and CDR2 is YSYEKL. This CDR3 spans 15 amino acids. The CDR3 DNA reads as TGCGCCAGCAGCCAAGACTCCATCGTCTGGGAAAAACTGTTTTTT. It specifies CASSQDSIVWEKLFF.

CDR3 protein: CASSSGTGTQETQYF. CDR3 DNA: TGTGCCAGCAGCTCCGGGACAGGAACACAAGAGACCCAGTACTTC. The chain carries TRBV7-9 and TRBJ2-5; TRBD1 matches 8 bases. Per the germline V gene, CDR1 is SEHNR and CDR2 is FQNEAQ (reference sequence). The CDR3 runs to 15 residues. J lost 2 bases, V lost 4 bases, and 6 bases had no gene match.

The rearrangement uses TRBV4-2 and TRBJ2-2; 10 nucleotides align to TRBD1. V trimming: 4 bases; J trimming: 5 bases; junction bases outside the gene matches: 7. The CDR3 totals 16 residues. Germline V gives CDR1 LGHNA, CDR2 YNFKEQ. The CDR3 is CASSRLWTGGTGELFF. The CDR3, as DNA: TGTGCCAGCAGCCGCCTCTGGACAGGGGGGACCGGGGAGCTGTTTTTT.

The chain has TRBV7-2 and TRBJ2-3; 9 positions agree with TRBD1. Germline V CDR1 and CDR2: SGHTA, FQGNSA. J was trimmed by 5 bases and V by 0 bases; bases with no gene match: 3. The CDR3 sequence is 15 residues long. The CDR3 nucleotides read TGTGCCAGCAGCTTAGCGGGACAGGGCTTAGATACGCAGTATTTT. It yields the protein CASSLAGQGLDTQYF.

This clone has only one observation. The V and J genes are TRBV18 and TRBJ1-1; D is undetermined. This CDR3 comprises 12 residues. V lost 4 bases and J lost 0, with 3 bases in between. Per the germline V gene, CDR1 is KGHSH and CDR2 is LQKENI. The CDR3 loop reads CASSLLNTEAFF. The CDR3, as DNA: TGTGCCAGCTCACTGCTGAACACTGAAGCTTTCTTT.